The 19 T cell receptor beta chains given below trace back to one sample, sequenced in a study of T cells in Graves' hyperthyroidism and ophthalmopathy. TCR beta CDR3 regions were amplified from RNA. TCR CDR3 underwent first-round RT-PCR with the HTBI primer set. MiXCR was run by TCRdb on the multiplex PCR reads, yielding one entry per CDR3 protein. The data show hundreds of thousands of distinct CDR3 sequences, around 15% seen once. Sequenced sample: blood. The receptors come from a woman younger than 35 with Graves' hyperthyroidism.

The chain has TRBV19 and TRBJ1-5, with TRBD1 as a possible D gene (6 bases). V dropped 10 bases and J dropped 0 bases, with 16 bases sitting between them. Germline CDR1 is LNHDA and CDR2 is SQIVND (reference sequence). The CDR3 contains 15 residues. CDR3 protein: CATKRGVSSNQPQHF. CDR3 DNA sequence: TGTGCCACCAAAAGGGGGGTATCTAGCAATCAGCCCCAGCATTTT.

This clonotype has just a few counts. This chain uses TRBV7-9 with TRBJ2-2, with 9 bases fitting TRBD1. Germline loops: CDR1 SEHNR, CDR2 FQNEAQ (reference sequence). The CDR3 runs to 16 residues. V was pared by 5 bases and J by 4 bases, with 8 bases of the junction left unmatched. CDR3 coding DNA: TGTGCCAGCAGCGCCTCCGGGACAGGGCGCACCGGGGAGCTGTTTTTT. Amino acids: CASSASGTGRTGELFF.

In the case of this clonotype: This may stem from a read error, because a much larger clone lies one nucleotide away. The chain's CDR3 is CASSLGGPPSNQPQHF. CDR3 DNA sequence: TGTGCCAGCAGCTTAGGAGGGCCACCTAGCAATCAGCCCCAGCATTTT. The chain combines TRBV7-8 with TRBJ1-5, with no clear D. V was shortened by 1 base and J by 0 bases, with 10 bases between the two germline ends. CDR1 is SGHVS and CDR2 is FQNEAQ in the germline V gene. The CDR3 runs 16 residues.

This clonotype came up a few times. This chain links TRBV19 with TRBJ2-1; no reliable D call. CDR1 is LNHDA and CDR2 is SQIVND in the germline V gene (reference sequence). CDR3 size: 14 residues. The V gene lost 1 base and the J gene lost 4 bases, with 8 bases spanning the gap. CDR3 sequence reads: CASSIGSGYNEQFF. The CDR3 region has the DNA TGTGCCAGTAGTATAGGCTCCGGGTACAATGAGCAGTTCTTC.

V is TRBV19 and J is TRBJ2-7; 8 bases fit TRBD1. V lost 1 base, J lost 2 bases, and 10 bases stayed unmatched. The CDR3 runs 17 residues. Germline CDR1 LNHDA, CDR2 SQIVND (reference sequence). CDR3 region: CASSIVSSGTGPYEQYF. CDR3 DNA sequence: TGTGCCAGTAGTATAGTGTCCTCCGGGACAGGACCCTACGAGCAGTACTTC.

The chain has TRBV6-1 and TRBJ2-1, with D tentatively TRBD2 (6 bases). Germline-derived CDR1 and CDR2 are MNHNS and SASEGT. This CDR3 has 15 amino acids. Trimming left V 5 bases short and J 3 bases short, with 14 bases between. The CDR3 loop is CASSLTSSLYNEQFF. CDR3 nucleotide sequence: TGTGCCAGCAGTTTGACTAGTAGTCTCTACAATGAGCAGTTCTTC.

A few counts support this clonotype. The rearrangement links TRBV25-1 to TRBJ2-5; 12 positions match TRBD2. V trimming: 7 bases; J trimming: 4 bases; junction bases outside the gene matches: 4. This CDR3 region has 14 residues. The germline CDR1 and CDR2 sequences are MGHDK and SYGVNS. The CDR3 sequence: CASTPGLAGETQYF. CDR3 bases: TGTGCCAGCACCCCGGGACTAGCGGGAGAGACCCAGTACTTC.

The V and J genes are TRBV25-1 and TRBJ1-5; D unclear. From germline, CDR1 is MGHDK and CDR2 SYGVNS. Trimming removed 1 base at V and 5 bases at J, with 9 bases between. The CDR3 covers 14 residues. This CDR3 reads CASSESTWDQPQHF. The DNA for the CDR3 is TGTGCCAGCAGTGAATCTACGTGGGATCAGCCCCAGCATTTT.

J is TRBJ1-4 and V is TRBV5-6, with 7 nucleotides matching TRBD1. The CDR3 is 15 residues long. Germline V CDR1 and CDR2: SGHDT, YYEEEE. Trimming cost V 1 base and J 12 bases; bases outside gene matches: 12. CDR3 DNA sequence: TGTGCCAGCAGCTTGCTTATTGGACAGGCCCTAGAACTGTTTTTT. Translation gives CASSLLIGQALELFF.

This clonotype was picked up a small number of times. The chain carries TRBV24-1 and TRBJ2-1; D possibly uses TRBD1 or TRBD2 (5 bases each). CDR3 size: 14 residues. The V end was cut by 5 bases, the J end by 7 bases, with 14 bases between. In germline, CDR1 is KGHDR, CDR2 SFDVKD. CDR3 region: CATSVTTGRNEQFF. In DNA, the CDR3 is TGTGCCACCAGTGTAACGACGGGGCGGAATGAGCAGTTCTTC.

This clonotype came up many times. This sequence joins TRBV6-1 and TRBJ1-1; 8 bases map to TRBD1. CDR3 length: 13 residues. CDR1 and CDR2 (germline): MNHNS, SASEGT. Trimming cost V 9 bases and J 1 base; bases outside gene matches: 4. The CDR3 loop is CASKGTGNTEAFF. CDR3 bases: TGTGCCAGTAAAGGGACAGGGAACACTGAAGCTTTCTTT.

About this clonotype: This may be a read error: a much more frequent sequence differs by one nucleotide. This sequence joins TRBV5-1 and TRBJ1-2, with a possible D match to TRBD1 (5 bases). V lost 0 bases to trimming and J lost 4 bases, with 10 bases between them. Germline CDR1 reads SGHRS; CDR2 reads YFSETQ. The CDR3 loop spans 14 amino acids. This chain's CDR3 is CASSLGGRLYGYTF. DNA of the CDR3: TGCGCCAGCAGCTTGGGGGGCAGACTCTATGGCTACACCTTC. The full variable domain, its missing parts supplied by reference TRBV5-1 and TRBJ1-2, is KAGVTQTPRYLIKTRGQQVTLSCSPISGHRSVSWYQQTPGQGLQFLFEYFSETQRNKGNFPGRFSGRQFSNSRSEMNVSTLELGDSALYLCASSLGGRLYGYTFGSGTRLTVV.

Here the CDR3 reads CSVQLRYGSTIYF. The CDR3 nucleotides are TGCAGCGTTCAACTCCGGTACGGGAGCACCATATATTTT. The chain joins TRBV29-1 to TRBJ1-3; D is unclear. Per the germline V gene, CDR1 is SQVTM and CDR2 is ANQGSEA. Deletions cut 5 bases from V and 9 bases from J, with 17 bases between. CDR3 length equals 13 residues.

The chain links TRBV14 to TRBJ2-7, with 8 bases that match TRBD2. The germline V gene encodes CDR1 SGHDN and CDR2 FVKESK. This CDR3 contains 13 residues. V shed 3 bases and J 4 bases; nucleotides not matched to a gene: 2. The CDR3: CASSQRGVYEQYF. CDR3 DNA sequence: TGTGCCAGCAGCCAGCGGGGGGTTTACGAGCAGTACTTC.

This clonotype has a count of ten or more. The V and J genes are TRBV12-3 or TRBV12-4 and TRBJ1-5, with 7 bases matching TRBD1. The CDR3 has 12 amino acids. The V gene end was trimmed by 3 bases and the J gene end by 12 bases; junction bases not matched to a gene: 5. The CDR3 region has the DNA TGTGCCAGCAGTTTCGGACAGGTCGACCAGCATTTT. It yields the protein CASSFGQVDQHF.

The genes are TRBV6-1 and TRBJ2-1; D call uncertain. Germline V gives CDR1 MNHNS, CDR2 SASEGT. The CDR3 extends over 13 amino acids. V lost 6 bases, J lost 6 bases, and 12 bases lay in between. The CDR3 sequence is CASRVNGANEQFF. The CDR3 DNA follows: TGTGCCAGCAGGGTGAACGGAGCCAATGAGCAGTTCTTC.

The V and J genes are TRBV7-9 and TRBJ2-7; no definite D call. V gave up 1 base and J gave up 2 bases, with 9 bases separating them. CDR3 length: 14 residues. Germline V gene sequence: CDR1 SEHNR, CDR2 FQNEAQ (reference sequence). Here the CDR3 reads CASSLGPFPYEQYF. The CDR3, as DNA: TGTGCCAGCAGCTTAGGGCCCTTCCCCTACGAGCAGTACTTC.

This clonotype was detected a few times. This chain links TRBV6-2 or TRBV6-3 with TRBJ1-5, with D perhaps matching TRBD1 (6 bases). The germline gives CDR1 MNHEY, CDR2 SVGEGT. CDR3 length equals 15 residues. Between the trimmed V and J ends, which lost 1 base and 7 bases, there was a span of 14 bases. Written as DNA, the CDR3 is TGTGCCAGCAGTTACTTCAGGGGAGGGGAACAGCCCCAGCATTTT. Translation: CASSYFRGGEQPQHF.

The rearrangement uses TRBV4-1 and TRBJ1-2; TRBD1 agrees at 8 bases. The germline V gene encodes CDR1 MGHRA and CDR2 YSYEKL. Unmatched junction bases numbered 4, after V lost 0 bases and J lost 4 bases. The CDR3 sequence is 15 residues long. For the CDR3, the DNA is TGCGCCAGCAGCCAAGAAAAGACAGGGGTCTATGGCTACACCTTC. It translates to CASSQEKTGVYGYTF.